The present T cell receptor (beta chain) was sequenced within a study of blood T cell repertoires in COVID-19. About the study: Sites in the United States, Italy and Spain provided acute and convalescent COVID-19 samples. The cDNA or gDNA used as material had been derived from T cells, B-cell-depleted T cells, or PBMCs.

In the source study's methods: The assay estimated nucleated cells by amplifying reference gene primers. The data were produced by immunoSEQ multiplex PCR, yet TCRdb's version contains in-frame clones alone and is incomplete. D and trimming come from the DNA, and the V and J calls and clone size come from that table. The sample records 400,000 to 450,000 clones, more than 80% being singletons. The sample holds one count of this clone. The CDR3 consists of 16 residues. Germline V CDR1 and CDR2: MNHEY, SMNVEV (reference sequence). V lost 2 bases, J lost 5 bases, and 18 bases lay in between. V and J are TRBV27 and TRBJ1-1, with unresolved D. The sequencing sample was made of peripheral blood. This TCR derives from a woman aged 25 to 39 with active or convalescent COVID-19. The CDR3 loop is CASSLVPGGFGTEAFF. Written as DNA, the CDR3 is TGTGCCAGCAGTTTAGTCCCCGGAGGATTTGGTACTGAAGCTTTCTTT.